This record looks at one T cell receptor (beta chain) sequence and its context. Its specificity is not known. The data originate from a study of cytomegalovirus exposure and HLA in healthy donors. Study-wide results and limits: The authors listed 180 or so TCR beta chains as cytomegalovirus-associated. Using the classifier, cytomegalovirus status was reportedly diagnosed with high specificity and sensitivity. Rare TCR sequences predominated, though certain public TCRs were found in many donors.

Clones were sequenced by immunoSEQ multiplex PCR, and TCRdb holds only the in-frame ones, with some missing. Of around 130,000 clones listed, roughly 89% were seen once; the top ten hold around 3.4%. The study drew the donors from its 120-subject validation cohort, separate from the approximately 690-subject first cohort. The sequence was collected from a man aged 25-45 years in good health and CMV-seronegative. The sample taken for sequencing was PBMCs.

The CDR3 spells CAWWGGQENGYTF. The CDR3 DNA follows: TGTGCCTGGTGGGGGGGACAGGAGAATGGCTACACCTTC. The chain joins TRBV30 to TRBJ1-2, with TRBD1 identical over 8 bases. V lost 5 bases, J lost 6 bases, and 8 bases stayed unmatched. The CDR3 is 13 amino acids. The germline V gene has CDR1 GTSNPN and CDR2 SVGIG (reference sequence).